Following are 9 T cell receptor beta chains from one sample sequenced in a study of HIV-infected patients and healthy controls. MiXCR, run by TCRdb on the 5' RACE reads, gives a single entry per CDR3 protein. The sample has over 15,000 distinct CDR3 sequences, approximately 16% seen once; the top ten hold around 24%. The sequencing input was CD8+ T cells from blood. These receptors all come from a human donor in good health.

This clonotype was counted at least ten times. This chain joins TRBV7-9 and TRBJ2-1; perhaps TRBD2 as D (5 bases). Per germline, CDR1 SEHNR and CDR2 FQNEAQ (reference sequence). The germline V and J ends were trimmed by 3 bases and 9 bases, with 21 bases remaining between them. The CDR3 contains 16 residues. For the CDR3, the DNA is TGTGCCAGCAGCTTCTCCTTCGTGGTGGGGAGCGGTGAGCAGTTCTTC. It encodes CASSFSFVVGSGEQFF.

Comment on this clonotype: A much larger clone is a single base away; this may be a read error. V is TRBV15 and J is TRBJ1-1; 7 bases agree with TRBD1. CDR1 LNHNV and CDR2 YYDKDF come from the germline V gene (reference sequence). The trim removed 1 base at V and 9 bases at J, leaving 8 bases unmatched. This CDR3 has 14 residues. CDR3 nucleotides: TGTGCCACCAGCAGAGGAACAGGGGACCGGAAAGCTTTCTTT. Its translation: CATSRGTGDRKAFF.

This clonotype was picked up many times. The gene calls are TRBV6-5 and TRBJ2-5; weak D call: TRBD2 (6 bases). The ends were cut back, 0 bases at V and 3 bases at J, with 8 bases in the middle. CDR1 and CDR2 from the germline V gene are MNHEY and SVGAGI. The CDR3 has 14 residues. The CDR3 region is CASSYSGLKETQYF. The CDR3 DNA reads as TGTGCCAGCAGTTACTCGGGACTCAAAGAGACCCAGTACTTC.

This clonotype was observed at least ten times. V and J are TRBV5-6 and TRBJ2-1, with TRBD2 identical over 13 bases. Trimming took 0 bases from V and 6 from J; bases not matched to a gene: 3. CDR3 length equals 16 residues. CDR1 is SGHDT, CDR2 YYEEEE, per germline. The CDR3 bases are TGTGCCAGCAGCTTGGCCCGGACTAGCGGGGGCAATGAGCAGTTCTTC. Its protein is CASSLARTSGGNEQFF.

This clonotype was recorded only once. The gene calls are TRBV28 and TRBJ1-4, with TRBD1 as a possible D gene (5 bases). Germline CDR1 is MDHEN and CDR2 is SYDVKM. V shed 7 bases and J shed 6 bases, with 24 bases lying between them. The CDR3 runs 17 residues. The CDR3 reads CASNLYGGVGGDEKLFF. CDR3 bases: TGTGCCAGCAATCTATACGGGGGGGTCGGCGGGGATGAAAAACTGTTTTTT.

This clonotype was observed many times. The chain's CDR3 is CASSQEGSGRFEQFF. The CDR3 DNA sequence: TGCGCCAGCAGCCAAGAGGGAAGCGGGAGGTTTGAGCAGTTCTTC. This chain links TRBV4-3 with TRBJ2-1; 9 bases are a match to TRBD2. The V segment lost 0 bases and the J segment 9 bases; nucleotides outside the gene matches: 6. CDR1 LGHNA and CDR2 YSLEER come from the germline V gene. The CDR3 loop spans 15 amino acids.

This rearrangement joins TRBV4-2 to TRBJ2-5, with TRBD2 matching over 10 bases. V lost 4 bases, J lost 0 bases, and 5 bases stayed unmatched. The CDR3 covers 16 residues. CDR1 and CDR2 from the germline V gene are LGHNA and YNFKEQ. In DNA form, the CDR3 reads TGTGCCAGCAGCCGTAAAGCGGGAGGGGACCAAGAGACCCAGTACTTC. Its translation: CASSRKAGGDQETQYF.

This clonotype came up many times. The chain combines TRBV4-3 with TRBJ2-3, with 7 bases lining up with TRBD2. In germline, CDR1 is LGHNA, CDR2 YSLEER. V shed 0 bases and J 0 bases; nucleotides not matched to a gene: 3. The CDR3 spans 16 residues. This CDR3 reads CASSQDISGSTDTQYF. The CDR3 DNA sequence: TGCGCCAGCAGCCAAGACATTAGCGGGAGCACAGATACGCAGTATTTT.

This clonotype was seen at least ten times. The CDR3 DNA reads as TGTGCCTGGGAGGCGGGACAGGGCGTCTACGAGCAGTACTTC. It translates to CAWEAGQGVYEQYF. The chain employs TRBV30 and TRBJ2-7; 9 nucleotides agree with TRBD1. CDR3 length equals 14 residues. Looked up from germline, CDR1 is GTSNPN and CDR2 is SVGIG (reference sequence). V was pared by 5 bases and J by 3 bases, with 8 bases of the junction left unmatched. The full variable domain, rest sourced from reference TRBV30 and TRBJ2-7, is SQTIHQWPATLVQPVGSPLSLECTVEGTSNPNLYWYRQAAGRGLQLLFYSVGIGQISSEVPQNLSASRPQDRQFILSSKKLLLSDSGFYLCAWEAGQGVYEQYFGPGTRLTVT.